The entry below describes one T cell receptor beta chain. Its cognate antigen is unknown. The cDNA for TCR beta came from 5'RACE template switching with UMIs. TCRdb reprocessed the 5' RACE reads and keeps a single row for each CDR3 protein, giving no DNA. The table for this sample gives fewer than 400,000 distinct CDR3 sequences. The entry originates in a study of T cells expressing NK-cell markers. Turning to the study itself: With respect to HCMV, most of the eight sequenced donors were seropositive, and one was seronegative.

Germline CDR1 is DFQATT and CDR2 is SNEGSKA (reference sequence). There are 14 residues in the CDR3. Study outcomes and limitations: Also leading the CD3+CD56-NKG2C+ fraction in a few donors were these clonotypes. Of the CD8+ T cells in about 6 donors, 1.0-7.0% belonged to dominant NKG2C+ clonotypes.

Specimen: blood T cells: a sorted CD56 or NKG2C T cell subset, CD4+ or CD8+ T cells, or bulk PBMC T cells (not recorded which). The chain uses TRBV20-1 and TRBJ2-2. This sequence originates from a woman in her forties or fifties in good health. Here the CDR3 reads CSASSYLSGGELFF.